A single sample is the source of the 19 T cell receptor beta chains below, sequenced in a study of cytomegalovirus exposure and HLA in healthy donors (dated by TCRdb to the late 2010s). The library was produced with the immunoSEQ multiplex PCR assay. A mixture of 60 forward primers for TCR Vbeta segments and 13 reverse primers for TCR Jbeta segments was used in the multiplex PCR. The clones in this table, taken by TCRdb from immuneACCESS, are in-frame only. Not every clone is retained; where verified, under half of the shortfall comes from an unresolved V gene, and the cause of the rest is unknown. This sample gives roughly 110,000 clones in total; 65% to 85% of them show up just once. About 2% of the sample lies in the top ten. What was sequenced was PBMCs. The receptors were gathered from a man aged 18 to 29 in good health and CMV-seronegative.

The CDR3 DNA sequence: TGTGCCAGCAGCTCAAGCCTGCGGACAGAAAAAACATATGAAGCTTTCTTT. This encodes CASSSSLRTEKTYEAFF. The chain links TRBV7-9 to TRBJ1-1; possible D gene TRBD1, 6 bases. The CDR3 runs to 17 residues. Trimming took off 4 bases at V and 7 bases at J, with 25 bases between the two ends. Germline V CDR1 and CDR2: SEHNR, FQNEAQ (reference sequence). Together with reference TRBV7-9 and TRBJ1-1, the CDR3 gives the full variable domain: DTGVSQNPRHKITKRGQNVTFRCDPISEHNRLYWYRQTLGQGPEFLTYFQNEAQLEKSRLLSDRFSAERPKGSFSTLEIQRTEQGDSAMYLCASSSSLRTEKTYEAFFGQGTRLTVV.

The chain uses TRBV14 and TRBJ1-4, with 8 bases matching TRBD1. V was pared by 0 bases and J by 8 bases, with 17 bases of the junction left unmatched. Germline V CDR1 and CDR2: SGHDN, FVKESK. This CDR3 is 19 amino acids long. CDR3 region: CASSQERGQVPILYEKLFF. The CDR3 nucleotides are TGTGCCAGCAGCCAAGAGCGGGGACAGGTACCGATTCTGTACGAAAAACTGTTTTTT.

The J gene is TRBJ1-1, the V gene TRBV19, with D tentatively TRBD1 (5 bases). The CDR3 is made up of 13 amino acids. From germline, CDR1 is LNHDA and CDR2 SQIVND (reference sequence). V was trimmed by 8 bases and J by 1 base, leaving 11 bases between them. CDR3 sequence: CASLGQGNTEAFF. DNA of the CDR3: TGTGCCAGTTTGGGGCAAGGGAACACTGAAGCTTTCTTT.

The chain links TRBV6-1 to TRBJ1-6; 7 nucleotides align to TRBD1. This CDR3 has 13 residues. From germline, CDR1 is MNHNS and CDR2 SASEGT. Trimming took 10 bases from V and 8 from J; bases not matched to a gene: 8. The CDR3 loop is CATCDREDSPLHF. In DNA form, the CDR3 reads TGTGCCACCTGCGACAGGGAGGATTCACCCCTCCACTTT.

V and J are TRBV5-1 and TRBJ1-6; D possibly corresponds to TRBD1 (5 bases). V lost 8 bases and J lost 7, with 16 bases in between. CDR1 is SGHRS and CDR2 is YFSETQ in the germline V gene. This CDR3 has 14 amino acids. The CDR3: CASHEQAGNSPLHF. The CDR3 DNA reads TGCGCCAGTCACGAACAGGCTGGGAATTCACCCCTCCACTTT.

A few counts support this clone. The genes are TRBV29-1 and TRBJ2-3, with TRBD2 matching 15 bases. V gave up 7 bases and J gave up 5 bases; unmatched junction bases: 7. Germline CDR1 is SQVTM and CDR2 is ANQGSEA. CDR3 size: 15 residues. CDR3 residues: CSGDPGLAGGDTQYF. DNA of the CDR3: TGCAGCGGCGACCCGGGACTAGCGGGGGGAGATACGCAGTATTTT.

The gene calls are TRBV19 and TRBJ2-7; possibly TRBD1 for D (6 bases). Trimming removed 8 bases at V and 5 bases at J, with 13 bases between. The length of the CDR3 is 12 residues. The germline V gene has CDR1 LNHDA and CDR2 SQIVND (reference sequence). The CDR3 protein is CASQGQGNEQYF. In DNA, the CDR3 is TGTGCCAGTCAGGGACAAGGCAACGAGCAGTACTTC.

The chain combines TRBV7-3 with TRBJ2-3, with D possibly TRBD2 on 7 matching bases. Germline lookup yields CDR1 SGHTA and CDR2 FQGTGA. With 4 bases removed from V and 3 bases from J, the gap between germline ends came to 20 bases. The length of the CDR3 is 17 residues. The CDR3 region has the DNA TGTGCCAGCAGCTCTTATCCCCGGGGGGCCGGGACAGATACGCAGTATTTT. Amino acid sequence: CASSSYPRGAGTDTQYF.

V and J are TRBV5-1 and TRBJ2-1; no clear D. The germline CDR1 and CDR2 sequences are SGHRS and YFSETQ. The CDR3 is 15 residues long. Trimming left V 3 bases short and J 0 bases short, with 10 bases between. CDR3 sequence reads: CASSSVISSYNEQFF. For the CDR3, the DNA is TGCGCCAGCAGCTCAGTTATAAGCTCCTACAATGAGCAGTTCTTC.

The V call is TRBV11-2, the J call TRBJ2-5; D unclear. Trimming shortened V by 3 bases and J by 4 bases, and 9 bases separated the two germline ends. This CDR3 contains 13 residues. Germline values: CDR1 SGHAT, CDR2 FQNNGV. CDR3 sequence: CASSFPVSETQYF. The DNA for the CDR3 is TGTGCCAGCAGCTTCCCGGTCTCAGAGACCCAGTACTTC.

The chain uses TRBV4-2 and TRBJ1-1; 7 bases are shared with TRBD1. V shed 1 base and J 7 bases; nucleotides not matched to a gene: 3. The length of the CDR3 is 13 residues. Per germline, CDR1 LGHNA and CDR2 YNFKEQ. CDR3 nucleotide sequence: TGTGCCAGCAGCCAAGTGGGGGACAGTGAAGCTTTCTTT. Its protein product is CASSQVGDSEAFF.

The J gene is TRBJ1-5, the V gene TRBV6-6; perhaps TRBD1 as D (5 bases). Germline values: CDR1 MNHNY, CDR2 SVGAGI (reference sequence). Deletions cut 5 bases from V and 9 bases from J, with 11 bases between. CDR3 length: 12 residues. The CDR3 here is CASSLGRGPQHF. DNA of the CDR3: TGTGCCAGCAGTCTCGGGAGGGGGCCCCAGCATTTT.

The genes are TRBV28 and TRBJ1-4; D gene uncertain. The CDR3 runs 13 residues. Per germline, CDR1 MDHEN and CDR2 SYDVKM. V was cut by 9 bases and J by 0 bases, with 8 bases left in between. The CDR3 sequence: CASRVSTNEKLFF. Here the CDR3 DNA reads TGTGCCAGTCGGGTGTCAACTAATGAAAAACTGTTTTTT.

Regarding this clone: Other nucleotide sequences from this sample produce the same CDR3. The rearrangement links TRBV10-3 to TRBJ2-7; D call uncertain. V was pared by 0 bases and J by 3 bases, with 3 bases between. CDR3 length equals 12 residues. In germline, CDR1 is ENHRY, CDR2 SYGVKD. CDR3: CAISESRYEQYF. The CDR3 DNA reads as TGTGCCATCAGTGAGTCCCGCTACGAGCAGTACTTC.

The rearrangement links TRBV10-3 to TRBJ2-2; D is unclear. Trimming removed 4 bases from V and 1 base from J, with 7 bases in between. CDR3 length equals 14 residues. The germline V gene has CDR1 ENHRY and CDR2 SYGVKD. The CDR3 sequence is CAISGAGNTGELFF. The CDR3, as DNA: TGTGCCATCAGTGGGGCAGGGAACACCGGGGAGCTGTTTTTT.

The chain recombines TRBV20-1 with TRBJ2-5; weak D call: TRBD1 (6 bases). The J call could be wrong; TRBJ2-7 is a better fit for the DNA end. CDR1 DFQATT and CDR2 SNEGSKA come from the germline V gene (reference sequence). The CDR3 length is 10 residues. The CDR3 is CSPRTDEQYF. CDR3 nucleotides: TGCAGTCCCCGGACAGACGAGCAGTACTTC.

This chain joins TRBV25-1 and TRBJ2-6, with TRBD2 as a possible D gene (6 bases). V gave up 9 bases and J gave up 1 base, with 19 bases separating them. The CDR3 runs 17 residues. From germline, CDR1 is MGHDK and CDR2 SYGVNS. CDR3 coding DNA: TGTGCCAGTCACGGCCGGGGGTCGGGTTCTGGGGCCAACGTCCTGACTTTC. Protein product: CASHGRGSGSGANVLTF.

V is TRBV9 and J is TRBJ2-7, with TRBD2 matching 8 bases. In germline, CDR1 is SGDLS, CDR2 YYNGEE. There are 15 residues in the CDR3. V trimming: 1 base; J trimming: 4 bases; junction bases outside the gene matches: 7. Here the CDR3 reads CASSVQTGLGYEQYF. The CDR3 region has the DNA TGTGCCAGCAGCGTACAGACGGGACTAGGATACGAGCAGTACTTC.

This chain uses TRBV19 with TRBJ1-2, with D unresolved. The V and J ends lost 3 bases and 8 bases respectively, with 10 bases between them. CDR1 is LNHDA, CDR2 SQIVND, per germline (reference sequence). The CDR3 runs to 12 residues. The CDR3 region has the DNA TGTGCCAGTAGTATGGCCCGTCAAGGCTACACCTTC. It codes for CASSMARQGYTF.